This T cell receptor (beta chain) was sequenced in a study of CD8+ T cells in alopecia areata (dated by TCRdb to between 2018 and 2020). As for the study more broadly: The treated patients took part in an open-label pilot trial in which moderate-to-severe alopecia areata was treated with oral tofacitinib at 5 to 10 mg twice daily. immunoSEQ multiplex PCR using 35 Vbeta forward primers and 13 Jbeta reverse primers was used to amplify TCRbeta CDR3 regions. In both human patients and the C3H/HeJ mouse model, the study applied high-throughput TCRbeta sequencing to look at T cell clonal expansion in alopecia areata. Human TCRbeta sequencing covered scalp tissue and sorted CD4+ and CD8+ peripheral blood T cells from patchy and totalis/universalis alopecia areata patients and healthy controls. Patients stayed on tofacitinib for 6 to 18 months and then had 6 months of follow-up off drug so that delayed response and recurrence could be assessed. Scalp clonality was compared across normal scalp (n=4), patchy alopecia areata scalp (n=8), and alopecia totalis/universalis scalp (n=8). In treated patients, disease severity was measured using the SALT score, which gives the percentage of scalp surface area affected. RNA was obtained with the PAXgene miRNA kit for fixed scalp, the miRNeasy kit for PBMCs, and the RNeasy kit for mouse skin. Biopsies were taken from tofacitinib-treated patients at baseline and again at 4 and 24 weeks into treatment, and several of those patients also had a later scalp biopsy. Results and caveats for the whole study, not just this receptor: During tofacitinib treatment, many expanded lesional clones stuck around in both scalp and blood, and this persistence may partly explain why relapse happens after treatment is stopped. Because the treated cohort was small and had only one nonresponder, larger studies are needed to examine links between baseline CD8+ expansion and response. Shared TCR sequences between patients were less evident than in mice, which may be partly attributable to HLA diversity in the patient population. Scalp TCR repertoire analysis is complicated because resident alphabeta T cells in normal human skin are also sequenced, whereas mouse skin is dominated by gammadelta T cells. With tofacitinib, both scalp clonality and the number of expanded CD8+ clones among the top 100 scalp clones went down significantly. Compared with normal scalp, lesional scalp, particularly in alopecia totalis/universalis, had higher clonality and more expanded CD8+ clones, which suggests antigenic drive.

As to this clone: Its antigen specificity is not known. No quality values exist for individual bases; no much larger clone is one base distant.

Per the publication, the time point label means: approximately 4 weeks on oral tofacitinib. What this sample's treatment or condition label stands for: oral pan-JAK inhibitor, 5-10 mg twice daily. From alopecia areata patients, peripheral blood was collected along with lesional scalp punch biopsies. After PBMCs were isolated by density centrifugation and stained for CD3, CD4 and CD8, a FACSAria was used to sort CD4+ and CD8+ T cells. The library relied on the immunoSEQ multiplex PCR assay. To provide template for TCR sequencing, every sample had RNA extracted and reverse transcribed into cDNA. SuperScript III was used for first-strand cDNA synthesis, primed with a 2:1 mix of oligo-dT and random hexamers. A synthetic immune receptor repertoire was used to measure amplification bias, and any remaining bias was corrected computationally. Under the source paper's analysis protocol: After raw reads were preprocessed to remove errors, the CDR3 was defined following IMGT conventions as running from the conserved cysteine to phenylalanine. Clonality was calculated as 1 minus Shannon entropy normalized by log2 of the number of productive unique TCRs. Whether scalp clones were CD4 or CD8 was inferred by matching scalp TCRbeta sequences against CD4 and CD8 repertoires sorted from blood. This immuneACCESS table, as held by TCRdb, lists in-frame sequences with V and J called but not all clones. Of the missing ones, under half trace to an unresolved V gene in checked studies; the others have no known cause. V and J calls and clone size come straight from that table; D and trimming were deduced from the DNA. The sample includes some 110,000 clones, with 58% observed a single time. Together, the top ten hold just under 30% of the sample.

The trim is 0 bases for V and 0 bases for J, with a gap of 9 bases between the germline ends. From the cysteine up to the phenylalanine, the CDR3 has a length of 17 residues. The entry retains the CDR3 DNA only, 51 bases that are in frame from base 1. Taken from the germline V gene (reference sequence), the CDR1 and CDR2 loops are MNHEY and SMNVEV. This clonotype originated in a human donor with alopecia areata. The chain is assembled from TRBV27 and TRBJ1-6; the D gene cannot be named for sure. The sequenced sample was CD8+ T cells sorted from blood, obtained at week 4, from a patient treated with tofacitinib. The nucleotides read TGTGCCAGCAGTTTATCGGGAGGGAGCTCCTATAATTCACCCCTCCACTTT. Its coded protein is CASSLSGGSSYNSPLHF.